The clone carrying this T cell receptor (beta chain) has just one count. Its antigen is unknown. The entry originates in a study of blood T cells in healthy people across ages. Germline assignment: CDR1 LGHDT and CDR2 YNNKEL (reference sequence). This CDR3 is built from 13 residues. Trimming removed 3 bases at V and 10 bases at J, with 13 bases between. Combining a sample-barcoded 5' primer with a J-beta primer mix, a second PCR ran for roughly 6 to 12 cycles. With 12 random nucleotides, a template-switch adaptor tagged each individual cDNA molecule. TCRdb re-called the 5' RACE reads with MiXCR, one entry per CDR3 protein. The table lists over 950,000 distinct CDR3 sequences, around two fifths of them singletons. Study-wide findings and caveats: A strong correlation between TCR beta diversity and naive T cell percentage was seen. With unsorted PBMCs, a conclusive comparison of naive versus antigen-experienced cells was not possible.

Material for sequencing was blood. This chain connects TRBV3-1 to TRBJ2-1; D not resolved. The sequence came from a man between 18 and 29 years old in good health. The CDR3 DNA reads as TGTGCCAGCAGCCAGAACCGAGGAACGGAGCAGTTCTTC. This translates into CASSQNRGTEQFF.